The 27 T cell receptor beta chains reported below all come from one sample, sequenced in a study of CD4 T cells in relation to SARS-CoV-2 and coronaviruses. TCRdb's copy holds only in-frame clones and misses some; the assay was immunoSEQ multiplex PCR. Here the sample spans under 90,000 clones, approximately 93% being singletons. The unexposed donors gave CD4+ T cells in 2011-2018, prior to COVID-19. Material for sequencing was naive CD4+ T cells from PBMCs. Subset reported: naive CD4+ T cells isolated by negative enrichment. These receptors originate from a human donor in good health.

The V call is TRBV18, the J call TRBJ2-1; tentatively, D is TRBD1 or TRBD2 (5 bases each). CDR3 length: 13 amino acids. Germline-derived CDR1 and CDR2 are KGHSH and LQKENI. The germline V and J ends were trimmed by 1 base and 8 bases, with 9 bases remaining between them. CDR3 region: CASSPLRDHEQFF. The CDR3 DNA is TGTGCCAGCTCACCACTCAGGGACCATGAGCAGTTCTTC.

This chain connects TRBV6-1 to TRBJ1-3, with unresolved D. V dropped 2 bases and J dropped 0 bases, with 5 bases sitting between them. The germline CDR1 and CDR2 sequences are MNHNS and SASEGT. This CDR3 has 14 residues. The CDR3 DNA reads TGTGCCAGCAGTGAAACTTACTCTGGAAACACCATATATTTT. Translation gives CASSETYSGNTIYF.

The chain uses TRBV11-2 and TRBJ2-1; 9 bases line up with TRBD2. Trimming cost V 5 bases and J 6 bases; bases outside gene matches: 11. The CDR3 runs to 16 residues. CDR1 is SGHAT and CDR2 is FQNNGV in the germline V gene. CDR3 amino acids: CASSQQLAGVVNEQFF. In DNA, the CDR3 is TGTGCCAGCAGCCAACAATTAGCGGGAGTGGTCAATGAGCAGTTCTTC.

This clone has just one count. The rearrangement uses TRBV9 and TRBJ2-1; TRBD2 aligns across 13 bases. Looked up from germline, CDR1 is SGDLS and CDR2 is YYNGEE. This CDR3 comprises 16 residues. V shed 1 base and J 9 bases; nucleotides not matched to a gene: 7. The CDR3 sequence is CASSVTGTSGAGEQFF. The CDR3 DNA is TGTGCCAGCAGCGTAACTGGGACTAGCGGGGCGGGTGAGCAGTTCTTC.

The chain carries TRBV27 and TRBJ2-7; D possibly corresponds to TRBD2 (5 bases). The germline V gene has CDR1 MNHEY and CDR2 SMNVEV (reference sequence). Trimming pared 2 bases from V and 2 bases from J, leaving 10 bases between. The CDR3 contains 14 residues. CDR3 coding DNA: TGTGCCAGCAGTTTAAGGCGGGCGGCCTACGAGCAGTACTTC. This gives the protein CASSLRRAAYEQYF.

This rearrangement joins TRBV19 to TRBJ2-3; tentatively, D is TRBD2 (5 bases). This CDR3 is 17 amino acids long. With 5 bases removed from V and 2 bases from J, the gap between germline ends came to 20 bases. CDR1 LNHDA and CDR2 SQIVND come from the germline V gene (reference sequence). CDR3 nucleotide sequence: TGTGCCAGTAGTGTCTCTACTAGATACAGAGACACAGATACGCAGTATTTT. Translating gives CASSVSTRYRDTDTQYF.

The gene calls are TRBV5-1 and TRBJ2-3; D gene uncertain. V gave up 0 bases and J gave up 1 base, with 6 bases separating them. CDR1 and CDR2 (germline): SGHRS, YFSETQ. The CDR3 is 14 residues long. CDR3 protein: CASSLGLRTDTQYF. The DNA for the CDR3 is TGCGCCAGCAGCTTGGGGTTGCGCACAGATACGCAGTATTTT.

The chain links TRBV18 to TRBJ2-5; D remains ambiguous. The CDR3 loop spans 15 amino acids. Germline values: CDR1 KGHSH, CDR2 LQKENI. The germline V and J ends were trimmed by 6 bases and 4 bases, with 18 bases remaining between them. The CDR3, as DNA: TGTGCCAGCTCCCCCGTCCTACTAAGCCGAGAGACCCAGTACTTC. Residues: CASSPVLLSRETQYF.

The chain carries TRBV7-3 and TRBJ2-5, with a weak D call TRBD1 (5 bases). Germline values: CDR1 SGHTA, CDR2 FQGTGA. This CDR3 has 14 amino acids. Trimming removed 4 bases at V and 5 bases at J, with 14 bases between. As DNA, the CDR3 is TGTGCCAGCAGCTCCAATCCAGGGTTGGAGACCCAGTACTTC. The encoded protein is CASSSNPGLETQYF. The full variable domain, rest sourced from reference TRBV7-3 and TRBJ2-5, is GAGVSQTPSNKVTEKGKYVELRCDPISGHTALYWYRQSLGQGPEFLIYFQGTGAADDSGLPNDRFFAVRPEGSVSTLKIQRTERGDSAVYLCASSSNPGLETQYFGPGTRLLVL.

V is TRBV7-3 and J is TRBJ2-3; 11 nucleotides line up with TRBD2. CDR1 and CDR2 (germline): SGHTA, FQGTGA. The CDR3 has 14 residues. V shed 5 bases and J 5 bases; nucleotides not matched to a gene: 3. CDR3 residues: CASSLGLAGDTQYF. Here the CDR3 DNA reads TGTGCCAGCAGCCTCGGACTAGCGGGAGATACGCAGTATTTT.

The gene calls are TRBV19 and TRBJ2-3; D remains unclear. Trimming left V 6 bases short and J 0 bases short, with 10 bases between. The CDR3 length is 14 residues. Germline CDR1 is LNHDA and CDR2 is SQIVND (reference sequence). CDR3 sequence (DNA): TGTGCCAGTAGAAGGGATTCTAGCACAGATACGCAGTATTTT. Amino acid sequence: CASRRDSSTDTQYF.

The rearrangement joins TRBV5-6 to TRBJ1-1; TRBD1 agrees at 7 bases. The CDR3 is 16 amino acids. V was clipped by 0 bases and J by 5 bases; unmatched bases: 10. Germline V CDR1 and CDR2: SGHDT, YYEEEE. Here the CDR3 DNA reads TGTGCCAGCAGCTTGGGAAGGGGGCTTCTAGGAACTGAAGCTTTCTTT. Encoded protein: CASSLGRGLLGTEAFF.

The chain is built from TRBV5-6 and TRBJ1-5; TRBD1 agrees at 8 bases. V shed 0 bases and J 3 bases; nucleotides not matched to a gene: 2. The CDR3 runs to 15 residues. Germline CDR1 SGHDT, CDR2 YYEEEE. This CDR3 is CASSLGRGLNQPQHF. The DNA for the CDR3 is TGTGCCAGCAGCTTGGGCAGGGGGCTCAATCAGCCCCAGCATTTT.

This clone is a singleton in its sample. J is TRBJ2-7 and V is TRBV28; unclear D gene. CDR1 and CDR2 from the germline V gene are MDHEN and SYDVKM. The CDR3 consists of 12 residues. Trimming removed 5 bases from V and 5 bases from J, with 10 bases in between. CDR3 sequence reads: CASSPAGHEQYF. CDR3 in DNA: TGTGCCAGCAGTCCCGCCGGCCACGAGCAGTACTTC.

The J gene is TRBJ1-2, the V gene TRBV5-5; D uncertain. V dropped 5 bases and J dropped 1 base, with 12 bases sitting between them. The germline CDR1 and CDR2 sequences are SGHKS and YYEKEE (reference sequence). The CDR3 length is 14 residues. This CDR3 reads CASRPDLINYGYTF. CDR3 DNA sequence: TGTGCCAGCAGACCTGACCTGATTAACTATGGCTACACCTTC.

The V gene is TRBV6-1, the J gene TRBJ1-6; D is uncertain. V lost 3 bases, J lost 6 bases, and 12 bases lay in between. The CDR3 spans 15 residues. Looked up from germline, CDR1 is MNHNS and CDR2 is SASEGT. This CDR3 reads CASSERENGNSPLHF. As DNA, the CDR3 is TGTGCCAGCAGTGAGCGGGAGAACGGTAATTCACCCCTCCACTTT.

The chain combines TRBV7-2 with TRBJ1-4; tentative D call: TRBD1 (5 bases). CDR1 is SGHTA and CDR2 is FQGNSA in the germline V gene. V lost 5 bases and J lost 6, with 13 bases in between. CDR3 size: 14 residues. CDR3 DNA: TGTGCCAGCAGCCCCGATGGGGGGGATGAAAAACTGTTTTTT. Translating it yields CASSPDGGDEKLFF.

The chain recombines TRBV5-4 with TRBJ1-1; D is ambiguous. Germline V gene lookup returns CDR1 SGHNT and CDR2 YYREEE (reference sequence). V was shortened by 4 bases and J by 1 base, with 14 bases between the two germline ends. The CDR3 runs to 15 residues. The CDR3 here is CASSPRRVGNTEAFF. CDR3 DNA: TGTGCCAGCAGCCCGAGGAGGGTCGGGAACACTGAAGCTTTCTTT.

This sequence joins TRBV7-3 and TRBJ2-3; no clear D. Trimming left V 4 bases short and J 0 bases short, with 8 bases between. CDR3 size: 14 residues. CDR1 is SGHTA, CDR2 FQGTGA, per germline. CDR3 nucleotides: TGTGCCAGCAGCTCAGCTACTAGCACAGATACGCAGTATTTT. Encoded protein: CASSSATSTDTQYF.

The chain links TRBV29-1 to TRBJ1-2; D unclear. Trimming shortened V by 1 base and J by 1 base, and 10 bases separated the two germline ends. Germline loops: CDR1 SQVTM, CDR2 ANQGSEA. The CDR3 covers 14 residues. DNA for the CDR3: TGCAGCGTTGAAGCCCCGGCGGGTAACTATGGCTACACCTTC. It specifies CSVEAPAGNYGYTF.

The chain is built from TRBV3-1 (or the pseudogene TRBV3-2) and TRBJ2-7; 11 bases align to TRBD1. Germline CDR1 and CDR2: LGHDT and YNNKEL (reference sequence). V lost 2 bases and J lost 4; bases outside the gene matches: 7. CDR3 size: 16 residues. CDR3 residues: CASSQRLGQGVYEQYF. CDR3 coding DNA: TGTGCCAGCAGCCAACGGCTGGGACAGGGGGTTTACGAGCAGTACTTC.

The chain combines TRBV10-2 with TRBJ2-7, with 8 bases identical to TRBD2. The ends lost 10 bases at V and 2 bases at J; junction bases unmatched: 10. CDR1 is WSHSY, CDR2 SAAADI, per germline. The CDR3 spans 14 residues. The CDR3 reads CATVKAGVPYEQYF. In nucleotides, the CDR3 is TGCGCCACCGTCAAAGCGGGAGTACCCTACGAGCAGTACTTC.

The CDR3: CATSDPGDSNQPQHF. CDR3 nucleotide sequence: TGTGCCACCAGTGACCCAGGCGATAGCAATCAGCCCCAGCATTTT. This rearrangement joins TRBV24-1 to TRBJ1-5; D unresolved. There are 15 residues in the CDR3. Germline-derived CDR1 and CDR2 are KGHDR and SFDVKD. The germline V and J ends were trimmed by 4 bases and 0 bases, with 9 bases remaining between them.

V is TRBV7-8 and J is TRBJ2-1, with TRBD2 matching over 9 bases. V was clipped by 5 bases and J by 4 bases; unmatched bases: 6. The germline V gene encodes CDR1 SGHVS and CDR2 FQNEAQ. This CDR3 region has 15 residues. Here the CDR3 reads CASSRAGGNYNEQFF. CDR3 coding DNA: TGTGCCAGCAGCCGAGCGGGAGGAAATTACAATGAGCAGTTCTTC.

The chain links TRBV7-2 to TRBJ1-6, with D hard to call. CDR3 size: 14 residues. V gave up 2 bases and J gave up 10 bases, with 12 bases separating them. Germline values: CDR1 SGHTA, CDR2 FQGNSA. The DNA of the CDR3 is TGTGCCAGCAGCTTACAATCCCGTGGGTCACCCCTCCACTTT. Its protein is CASSLQSRGSPLHF.

The chain employs TRBV24-1 and TRBJ1-5; no clear D. The germline CDR1 and CDR2 sequences are KGHDR and SFDVKD. This CDR3 has 13 residues. Trimming took 4 bases from V and 4 from J, leaving 7 bases between them. CDR3 sequence (DNA): TGTGCCACCAGTGACCTAGAAAATCAGCCCCAGCATTTT. Its translation: CATSDLENQPQHF.

In its sample, this clone was seen once. The chain employs TRBV18 and TRBJ2-3, with 9 bases aligning to TRBD1. Trimming at V came to 3 bases and at J to 3 bases, leaving 7 bases not matched to a gene. CDR1 and CDR2 from the germline V gene are KGHSH and LQKENI. The CDR3 is 16 residues long. Here the CDR3 DNA reads TGTGCCAGCTCACCGGGACAGGGCGGTTTGACAGATACGCAGTATTTT. It yields the protein CASSPGQGGLTDTQYF.